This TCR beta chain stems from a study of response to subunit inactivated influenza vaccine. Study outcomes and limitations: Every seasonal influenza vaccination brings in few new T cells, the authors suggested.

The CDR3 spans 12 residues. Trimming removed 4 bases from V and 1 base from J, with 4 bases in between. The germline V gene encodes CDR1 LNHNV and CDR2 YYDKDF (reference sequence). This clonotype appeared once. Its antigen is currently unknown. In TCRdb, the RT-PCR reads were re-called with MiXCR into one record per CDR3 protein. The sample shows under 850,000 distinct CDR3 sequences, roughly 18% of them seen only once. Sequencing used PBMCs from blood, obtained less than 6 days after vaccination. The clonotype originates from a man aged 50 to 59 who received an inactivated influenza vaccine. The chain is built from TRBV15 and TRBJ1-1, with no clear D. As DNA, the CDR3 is TGTGCCACCAGCACTAGGAACACTGAAGCTTTCTTT. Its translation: CATSTRNTEAFF.